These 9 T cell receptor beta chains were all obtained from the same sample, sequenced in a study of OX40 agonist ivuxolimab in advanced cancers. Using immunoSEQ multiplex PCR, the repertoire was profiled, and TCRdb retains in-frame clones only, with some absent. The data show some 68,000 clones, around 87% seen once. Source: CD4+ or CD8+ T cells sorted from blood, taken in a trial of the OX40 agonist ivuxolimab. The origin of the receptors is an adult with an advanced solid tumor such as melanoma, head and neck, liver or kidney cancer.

As DNA, the CDR3 is TGCGCCAGCAGCTTGGCCAGGGGTAGATGGAATGAGCAGTTCTTC. Its protein product is CASSLARGRWNEQFF. This rearrangement joins TRBV5-1 to TRBJ2-1; D may be TRBD1 (6 bases). The V end lost 0 bases, the J end lost 7 bases, and 14 bases lay between the germline ends. Per germline, CDR1 SGHRS and CDR2 YFSETQ. The CDR3 runs to 15 residues.

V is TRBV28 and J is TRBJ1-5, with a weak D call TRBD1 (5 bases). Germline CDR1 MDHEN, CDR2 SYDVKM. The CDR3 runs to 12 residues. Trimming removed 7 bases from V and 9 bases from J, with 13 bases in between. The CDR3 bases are TGTGCCAGCACCTCACCAAGGGGGCCCCAGCATTTT. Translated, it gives CASTSPRGPQHF.

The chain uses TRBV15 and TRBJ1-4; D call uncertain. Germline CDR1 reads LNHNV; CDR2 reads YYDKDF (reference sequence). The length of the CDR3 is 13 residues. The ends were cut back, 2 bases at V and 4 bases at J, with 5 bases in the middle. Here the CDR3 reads CATSRNNNEKLFF. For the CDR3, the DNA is TGTGCCACCAGCAGAAATAATAATGAAAAACTGTTTTTT.

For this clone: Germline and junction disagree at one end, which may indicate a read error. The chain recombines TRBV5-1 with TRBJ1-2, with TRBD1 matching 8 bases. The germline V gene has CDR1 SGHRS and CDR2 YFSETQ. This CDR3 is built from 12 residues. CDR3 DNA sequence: TGCGCCAGCAGCCCGGACAGGGTAGGGCTAGCCTTC. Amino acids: CASSPDRVGLAF.

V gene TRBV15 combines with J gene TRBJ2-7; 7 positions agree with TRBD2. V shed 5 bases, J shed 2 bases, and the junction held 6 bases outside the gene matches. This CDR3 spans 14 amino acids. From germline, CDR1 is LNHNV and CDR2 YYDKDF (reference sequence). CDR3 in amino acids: CATSPRGGTYEQYF. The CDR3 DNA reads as TGTGCCACCAGCCCGAGGGGAGGGACCTACGAGCAGTACTTC.

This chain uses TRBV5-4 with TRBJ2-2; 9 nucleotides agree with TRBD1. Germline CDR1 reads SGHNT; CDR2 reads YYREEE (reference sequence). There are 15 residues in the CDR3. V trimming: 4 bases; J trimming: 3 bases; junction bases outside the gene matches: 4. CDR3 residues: CASSGGTGYTGELFF. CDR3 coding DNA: TGTGCCAGCAGCGGTGGGACAGGGTACACCGGGGAGCTGTTTTTT.

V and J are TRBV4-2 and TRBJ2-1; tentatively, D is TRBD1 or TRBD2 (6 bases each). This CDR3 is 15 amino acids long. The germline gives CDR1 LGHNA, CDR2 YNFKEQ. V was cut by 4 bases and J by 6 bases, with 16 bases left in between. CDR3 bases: TGTGCCAGCAGCCGGGGGGCTACCCACCCCAATGAGCAGTTCTTC. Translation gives CASSRGATHPNEQFF.

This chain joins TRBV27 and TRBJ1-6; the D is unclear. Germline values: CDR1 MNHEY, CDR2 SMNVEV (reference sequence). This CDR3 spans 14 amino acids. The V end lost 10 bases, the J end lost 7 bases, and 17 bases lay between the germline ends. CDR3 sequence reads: CATRKDIDNSPLHF. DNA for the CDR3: TGTGCCACCCGTAAAGACATCGACAATTCACCCCTCCACTTT.

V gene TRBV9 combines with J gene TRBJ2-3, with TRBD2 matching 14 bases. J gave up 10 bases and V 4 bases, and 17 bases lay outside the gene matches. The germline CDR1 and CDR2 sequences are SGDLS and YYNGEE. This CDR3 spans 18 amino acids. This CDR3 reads CASSSRPPGLAGEGAQYF. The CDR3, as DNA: TGTGCCAGCAGCTCTCGACCCCCGGGACTAGCGGGGGAGGGGGCGCAGTATTTT.